A single sample is the source of the 8 T cell receptor beta chains below, sequenced in a study of T-cell reconstitution after alpha-beta-depleted transplantation in children. Unique molecular identifiers were incorporated when the TCRbeta library was constructed. One entry per CDR3 protein, called by TCRdb with MiXCR from the PCR reads. This table holds over 200,000 distinct CDR3 sequences, about a tenth found once. The starting material was PBMCs, obtained before TCRalphabeta/CD19-depleted stem cell transplant. These receptors came from a child less than two years old with acute myeloid leukemia, due to receive a stem cell transplant.

This clonotype was counted many times. This rearrangement joins TRBV4-3 to TRBJ2-1; TRBD2 might be the D (6 bases). V was shortened by 3 bases and J by 9 bases, with 12 bases between the two germline ends. CDR3 size: 13 residues. Germline loops: CDR1 LGHNA, CDR2 YSLEER. This chain's CDR3 is CASSQGLGGEQFF. CDR3 nucleotide sequence: TGCGCCAGCAGCCAGGGACTGGGCGGTGAGCAGTTCTTC.

There are many counts of this clonotype. The chain uses TRBV10-3 and TRBJ2-7; D assignment may be TRBD1 or TRBD2 (5 bases each). Germline V gene sequence: CDR1 ENHRY, CDR2 SYGVKD. Trimming removed 10 bases from V and 2 bases from J, with 12 bases in between. CDR3 length: 12 amino acids. The CDR3 DNA reads as TGTGCCACGGGGACGCCAACCTACGAGCAGTACTTC. This translates into CATGTPTYEQYF.

The rearrangement links TRBV4-2 to TRBJ2-1; the D gene is possibly TRBD2 (6 bases). The CDR3 is 15 amino acids. Germline V gene data show CDR1 as LGHNA and CDR2 as YNFKEQ. Deletions cut 4 bases from V and 0 bases from J, with 10 bases between. CDR3 bases: TGTGCCAGCAGCCCCGGGGGACTCTCCTACAATGAGCAGTTCTTC. Residues: CASSPGGLSYNEQFF.

This clonotype was detected many times. The chain employs TRBV19 and TRBJ2-7, with 7 bases lining up with TRBD2. CDR1 is LNHDA and CDR2 is SQIVND in the germline V gene (reference sequence). Germline trimming cut 3 bases from V and 7 bases from J; bases unmatched to any gene: 15. This CDR3 contains 16 residues. CDR3 amino acids: CASSIGVGGYLGEQYF. The CDR3 coding sequence is TGTGCCAGTAGTATCGGAGTGGGAGGGTACCTTGGAGAGCAGTACTTC.

J is TRBJ2-3 and V is TRBV19; D call uncertain. The CDR3 length is 14 residues. Germline-derived CDR1 and CDR2 are LNHDA and SQIVND (reference sequence). Trimming removed 5 bases from V and 2 bases from J, with 11 bases in between. The CDR3 loop is CASSYRIPTDTQYF. The CDR3 nucleotides are TGTGCCAGTAGTTACCGAATACCCACAGATACGCAGTATTTT.

This clonotype was counted ten times or more. CDR3 sequence: CATSRDHHEQYF. The DNA for the CDR3 is TGTGCCACCAGCAGAGATCATCACGAGCAGTACTTC. V is TRBV15 and J is TRBJ2-7, with D unclear. Trimming shortened V by 0 bases and J by 5 bases, and 5 bases separated the two germline ends. This CDR3 has 12 amino acids. Germline V gene data show CDR1 as LNHNV and CDR2 as YYDKDF (reference sequence).

This clonotype has ten or more counts. J is TRBJ2-6 and V is TRBV24-1, with D possibly matching TRBD1 (6 bases). Trimming stripped 3 bases from V and 1 base from J, with 12 bases between. Germline values: CDR1 KGHDR, CDR2 SFDVKD. The CDR3 has 17 residues. CDR3 coding DNA: TGTGCCACCAGTGATCGGACAGTAGTTTCTGGGGCCAACGTCCTGACTTTC. Translation gives CATSDRTVVSGANVLTF.

This clonotype was detected ten times or more. The chain has TRBV2 and TRBJ1-2; TRBD1 agrees at 9 bases. V gave up 3 bases and J gave up 5 bases; unmatched junction bases: 7. The germline gives CDR1 SNHLY, CDR2 FYNNEI. This CDR3 has 15 residues. The CDR3 coding sequence is TGTGCCAGCAGTGACCGGGACAGGGTTGAATATGGCTACACCTTC. This sequence encodes CASSDRDRVEYGYTF.